This passage covers 3 T cell receptor beta chains from one sample sequenced in a study of OX40 agonist ivuxolimab in advanced cancers. Sequencing was performed with immunoSEQ multiplex PCR; in TCRdb, only in-frame clones are kept and a portion is missing. The data hold roughly 60,000 clones, with about 86% observed a single time. Here the sequenced sample was CD4+ or CD8+ T cells sorted from blood, taken in a trial of the OX40 agonist ivuxolimab. The receptors shown here come from an adult with an advanced solid tumor such as melanoma, head and neck, liver or kidney cancer.

This clone appeared a few times. The gene calls are TRBV7-9 and TRBJ1-5; a possible D gene is TRBD1 (6 bases). The CDR3 runs 14 residues. Germline lookup yields CDR1 SEHNR and CDR2 FQNEAQ (reference sequence). Trimming cost V 4 bases and J 3 bases, with 10 bases left between them. The CDR3 DNA reads TGTGCCAGCAGCTCCCCAGGGGTCAATCAGCCCCAGCATTTT. This codes for CASSSPGVNQPQHF.

This rearrangement joins TRBV2 to TRBJ1-4, with D tentatively TRBD1 (5 bases). V was trimmed by 6 bases and J by 3 bases, leaving 8 bases between them. The CDR3 runs to 13 residues. Germline V lookup: CDR1 SNHLY, CDR2 FYNNEI. CDR3 amino acids: CASRTEANEKLFF. DNA for the CDR3: TGTGCCAGCAGGACAGAGGCTAATGAAAAACTGTTTTTT.

The J gene is TRBJ2-3, the V gene TRBV5-1; no firm D call. Germline values: CDR1 SGHRS, CDR2 YFSETQ. CDR3 length: 15 residues. V lost 7 bases and J 1 base, leaving 16 bases between the germline ends. The CDR3 DNA reads as TGCGCCAGCGGCACTTTAGCTGGACGCACAGATACGCAGTATTTT. Its translation is CASGTLAGRTDTQYF.